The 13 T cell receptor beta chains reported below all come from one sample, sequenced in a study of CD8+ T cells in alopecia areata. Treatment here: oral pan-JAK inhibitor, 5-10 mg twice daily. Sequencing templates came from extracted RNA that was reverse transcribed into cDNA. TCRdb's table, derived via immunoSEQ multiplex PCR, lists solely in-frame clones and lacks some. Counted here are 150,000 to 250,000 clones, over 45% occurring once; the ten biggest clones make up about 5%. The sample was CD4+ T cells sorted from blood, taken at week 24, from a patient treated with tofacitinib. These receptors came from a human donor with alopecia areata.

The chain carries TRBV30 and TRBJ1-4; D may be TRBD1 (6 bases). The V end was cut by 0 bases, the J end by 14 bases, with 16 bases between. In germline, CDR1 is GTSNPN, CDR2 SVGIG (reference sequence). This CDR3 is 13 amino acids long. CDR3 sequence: CAWSVGGDRVLFF. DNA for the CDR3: TGTGCCTGGAGTGTAGGGGGAGACCGCGTCCTGTTTTTT.

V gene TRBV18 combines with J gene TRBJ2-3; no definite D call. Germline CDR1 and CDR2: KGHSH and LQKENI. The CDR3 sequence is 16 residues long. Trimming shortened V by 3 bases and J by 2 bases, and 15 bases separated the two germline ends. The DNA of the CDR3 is TGTGCCAGCTCACCCGCCACCCCTAGGCTCACAGATACGCAGTATTTT. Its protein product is CASSPATPRLTDTQYF. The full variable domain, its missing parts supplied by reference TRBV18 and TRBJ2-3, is NAGVMQNPRHLVRRRGQEARLRCSPMKGHSHVYWYRQLPEEGLKFMVYLQKENIIDESGMPKERFSAEFPKEGPSILRIQQVVRGDSAAYFCASSPATPRLTDTQYFGPGTRLTVL.

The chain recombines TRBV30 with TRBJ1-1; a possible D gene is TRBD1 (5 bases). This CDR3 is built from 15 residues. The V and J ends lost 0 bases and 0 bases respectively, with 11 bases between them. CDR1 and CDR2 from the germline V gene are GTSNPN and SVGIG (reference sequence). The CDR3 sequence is CAWSVRGVMNTEAFF. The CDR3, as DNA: TGTGCCTGGAGTGTACGAGGGGTAATGAACACTGAAGCTTTCTTT.

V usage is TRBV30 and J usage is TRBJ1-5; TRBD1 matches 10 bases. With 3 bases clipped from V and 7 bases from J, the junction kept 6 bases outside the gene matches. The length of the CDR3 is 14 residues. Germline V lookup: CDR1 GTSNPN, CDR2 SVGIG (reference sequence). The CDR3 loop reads CAWSAGTGVQPQHF. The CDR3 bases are TGTGCCTGGAGCGCCGGGACAGGGGTGCAGCCCCAGCATTTT.

CDR3 loop: CASLNTAGTSGRGSYEQYF. The CDR3 nucleotides read TGCGCCAGCTTAAATACAGCCGGGACTAGCGGGAGGGGCTCCTACGAGCAGTACTTC. The V call is TRBV23-1, the J call TRBJ2-7; 16 bases align to TRBD2. TRBV23-1 is annotated as an ORF whose role is uncertain. J lost 0 bases, V lost 8 bases, and 13 bases had no gene match. The CDR3 totals 19 residues.

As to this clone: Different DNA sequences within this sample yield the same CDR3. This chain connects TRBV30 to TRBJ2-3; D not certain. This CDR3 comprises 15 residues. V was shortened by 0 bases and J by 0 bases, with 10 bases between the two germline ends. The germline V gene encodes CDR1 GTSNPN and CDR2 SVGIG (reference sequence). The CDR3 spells CAWSVGSSSTDTQYF. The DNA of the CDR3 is TGTGCCTGGAGTGTTGGTTCCTCTAGCACAGATACGCAGTATTTT.

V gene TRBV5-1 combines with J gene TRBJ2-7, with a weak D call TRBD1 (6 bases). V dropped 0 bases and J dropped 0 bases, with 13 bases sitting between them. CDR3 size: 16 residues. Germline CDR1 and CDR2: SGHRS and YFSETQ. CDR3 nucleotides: TGCGCCAGCAGCTTGGCCAAGGGACAAGGCTCCTACGAGCAGTACTTC. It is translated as CASSLAKGQGSYEQYF.

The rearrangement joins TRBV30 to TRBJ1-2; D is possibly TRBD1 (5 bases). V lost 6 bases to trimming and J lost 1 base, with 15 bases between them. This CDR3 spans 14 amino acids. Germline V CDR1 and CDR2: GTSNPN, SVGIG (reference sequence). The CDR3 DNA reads TGTGCCTGCAATCAGGGAAAAGATAACTATGGCTACACCTTC. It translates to CACNQGKDNYGYTF.

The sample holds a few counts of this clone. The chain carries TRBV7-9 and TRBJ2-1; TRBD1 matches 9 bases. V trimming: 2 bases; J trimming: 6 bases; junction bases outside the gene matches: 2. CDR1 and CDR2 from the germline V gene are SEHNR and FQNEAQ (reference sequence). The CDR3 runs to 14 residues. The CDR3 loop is CASSLTGGTNEQFF. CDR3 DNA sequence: TGTGCCAGCAGCTTAACAGGGGGCACCAATGAGCAGTTCTTC.

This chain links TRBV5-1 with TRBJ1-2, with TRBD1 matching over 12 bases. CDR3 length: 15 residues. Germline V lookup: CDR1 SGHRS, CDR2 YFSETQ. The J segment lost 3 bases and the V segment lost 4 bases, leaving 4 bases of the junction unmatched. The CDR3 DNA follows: TGCGCCAGCAGCCCAGGGACAGGGGGCCACTATGGCTACACCTTC. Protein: CASSPGTGGHYGYTF.

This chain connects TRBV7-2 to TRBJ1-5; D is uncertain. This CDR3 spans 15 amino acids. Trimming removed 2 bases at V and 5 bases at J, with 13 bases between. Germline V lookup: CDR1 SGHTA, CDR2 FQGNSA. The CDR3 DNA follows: TGTGCCAGCAGCTTATGGGCCTCAAGGGATCAGCCCCAGCATTTT. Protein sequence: CASSLWASRDQPQHF.

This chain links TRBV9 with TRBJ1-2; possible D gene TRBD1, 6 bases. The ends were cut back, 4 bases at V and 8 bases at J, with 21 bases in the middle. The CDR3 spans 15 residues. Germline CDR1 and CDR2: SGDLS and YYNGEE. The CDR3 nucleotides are TGTGCCAGCAGCCCACGGGACACTTCGAGATTGGGCTACACCTTC. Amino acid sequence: CASSPRDTSRLGYTF. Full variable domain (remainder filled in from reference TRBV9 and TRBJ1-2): DSGVTQTPKHLITATGQRVTLRCSPRSGDLSVYWYQQSLDQGLQFLIQYYNGEERAKGNILERFSAQQFPDLHSELNLSSLELGDSALYFCASSPRDTSRLGYTFGSGTRLTVV.

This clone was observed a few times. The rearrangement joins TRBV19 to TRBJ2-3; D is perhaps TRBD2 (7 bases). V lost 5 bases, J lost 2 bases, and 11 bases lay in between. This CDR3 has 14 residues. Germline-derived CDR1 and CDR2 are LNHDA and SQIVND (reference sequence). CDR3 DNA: TGTGCCAGTAGTCGGGGGGCTAACACAGATACGCAGTATTTT. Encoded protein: CASSRGANTDTQYF.